One sample yielded the 2 T cell receptor beta chains listed below, sequenced in a study of T cells after yellow fever vaccination (dated 2019 in TCRdb). The sample's treatment or condition label is to be understood as: live attenuated yellow fever vaccine strain. The method behind the library was 5' RACE. These reads were obtained on an Illumina HiSeq 2500. TCRdb itself trimmed the public reads at Q25 with fastp, ran MiXCR and retained productive beta chains. Every CDR3 protein is listed once, alongside the most common genes and DNA of its rows. A total of 450,000 to 550,000 distinct CDR3 sequences appear in this sample, about a fifth of them only once. The top ten clonotypes cover around 15% of the sample. The sample was PBMCs, taken 15 days after the yellow fever booster vaccination. These receptor sequences come from a young man who received the YFV17D yellow fever vaccine.

This chain uses TRBV11-2 with TRBJ2-1; possibly TRBD2 for D (5 bases). Germline V gives CDR1 SGHAT, CDR2 FQNNGV. The ends were cut back, 4 bases at V and 6 bases at J, with 16 bases in the middle. The CDR3 length is 15 residues. For the CDR3, the DNA is TGTGCCAGCAGCTCCGACCGACCACGGGGCAATGAGCAGTTCTTC. This sequence encodes CASSSDRPRGNEQFF.

This clonotype was picked up a small number of times. The rearrangement joins TRBV10-3 to TRBJ2-7; possible D gene TRBD1, 6 bases. The V gene lost 5 bases and the J gene lost 10 bases, with 12 bases spanning the gap. This CDR3 spans 11 amino acids. Germline V gene data show CDR1 as ENHRY and CDR2 as SYGVKD. The CDR3 is CAISPRDTQYF. In DNA, the CDR3 is TGTGCCATCAGTCCCCGGGACACACAGTACTTC.